This paragraph reports one T cell receptor (beta chain). Its matching antigen is unknown. Germline CDR1 is LNHDA and CDR2 is SQIVND (reference sequence). V was pared by 5 bases and J by 4 bases, with 10 bases between. The CDR3 has 13 amino acids. The record originates from a study of cytomegalovirus exposure and HLA in healthy donors. Findings and limits, study-wide: The majority of CMV-associated TCR beta chains were reported as apparently HLA-restricted in a later analysis.

Vbeta (60) and Jbeta (13) primers were used in the PCR. Some clones are missing from TCRdb's copy, which holds only in-frame ones; the method was immunoSEQ multiplex PCR. Of under 200,000 clones listed, roughly 76% are singletons. The specimen sequenced was PBMCs. V is TRBV19 and J is TRBJ2-3, with D hard to call. This TCR was sampled from a human donor in good health. This CDR3 reads CASSPPFPDTQYF. CDR3 sequence (DNA): TGTGCCAGTAGTCCCCCTTTCCCAGATACGCAGTATTTT.